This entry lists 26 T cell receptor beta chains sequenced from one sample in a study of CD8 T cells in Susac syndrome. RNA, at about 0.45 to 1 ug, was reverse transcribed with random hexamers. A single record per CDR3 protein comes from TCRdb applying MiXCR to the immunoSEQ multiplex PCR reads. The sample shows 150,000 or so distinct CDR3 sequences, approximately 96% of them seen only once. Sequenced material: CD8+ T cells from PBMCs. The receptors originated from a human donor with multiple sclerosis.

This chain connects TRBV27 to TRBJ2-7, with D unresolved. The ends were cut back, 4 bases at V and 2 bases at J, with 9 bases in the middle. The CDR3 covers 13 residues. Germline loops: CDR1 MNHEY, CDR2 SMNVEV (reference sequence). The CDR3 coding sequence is TGTGCCAGCAGTTGGGCCCAGACCTACGAGCAGTACTTC. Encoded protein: CASSWAQTYEQYF.

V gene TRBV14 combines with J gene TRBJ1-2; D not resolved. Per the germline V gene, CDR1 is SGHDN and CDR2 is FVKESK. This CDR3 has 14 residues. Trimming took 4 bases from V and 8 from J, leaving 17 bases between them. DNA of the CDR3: TGTGCCAGCAGCCTCCTTGCGACAAGTCTGGGCTACACCTTC. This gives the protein CASSLLATSLGYTF.

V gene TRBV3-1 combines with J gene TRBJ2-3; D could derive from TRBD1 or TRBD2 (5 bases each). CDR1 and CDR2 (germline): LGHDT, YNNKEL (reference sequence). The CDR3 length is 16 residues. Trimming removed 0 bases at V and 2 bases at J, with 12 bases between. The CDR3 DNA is TGTGCCAGCAGCCAAGAGAGGGGCAGGTCCACAGATACGCAGTATTTT. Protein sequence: CASSQERGRSTDTQYF.

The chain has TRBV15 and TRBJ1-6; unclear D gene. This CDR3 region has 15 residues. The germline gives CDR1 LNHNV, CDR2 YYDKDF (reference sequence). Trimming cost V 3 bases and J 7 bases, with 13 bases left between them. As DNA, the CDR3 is TGTGCCACCAGCAGTTCGGGCAGTGTCAATTCACCCCTCCACTTT. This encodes CATSSSGSVNSPLHF. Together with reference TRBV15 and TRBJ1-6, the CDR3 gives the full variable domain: DAMVIQNPRYQVTQFGKPVTLSCSQTLNHNVMYWYQQKSSQAPKLLFHYYDKDFNNEADTPDNFQSRRPNTSFCFLDIRSPGLGDTAMYLCATSSSGSVNSPLHFGNGTRLTVT.

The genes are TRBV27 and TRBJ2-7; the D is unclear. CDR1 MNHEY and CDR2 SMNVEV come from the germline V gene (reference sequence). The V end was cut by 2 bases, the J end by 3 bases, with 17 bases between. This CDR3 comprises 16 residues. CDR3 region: CASSLIAGRSYYEQYF. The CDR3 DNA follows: TGTGCCAGCAGTTTAATCGCAGGACGTTCCTACTACGAGCAGTACTTC.

In DNA form, the CDR3 reads TGTGCCAGCAGCTTCGGGACCGAGGGGGACACTGAAGCTTTCTTT. Its protein is CASSFGTEGDTEAFF. The V and J genes are TRBV13 and TRBJ1-1, with D maybe TRBD1 (6 bases). The CDR3 runs 15 residues. In germline, CDR1 is PRHDT, CDR2 FYEKMQ (reference sequence). The V gene lost 3 bases and the J gene lost 3 bases, with 14 bases spanning the gap.

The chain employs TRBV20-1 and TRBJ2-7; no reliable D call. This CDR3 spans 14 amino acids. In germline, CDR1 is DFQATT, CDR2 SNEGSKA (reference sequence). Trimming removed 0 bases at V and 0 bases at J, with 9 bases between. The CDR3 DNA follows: TGCAGTGCTAGAGATTTTAGGGACTCCTACGAGCAGTACTTC. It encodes CSARDFRDSYEQYF.

CDR3 loop: CASSRLAEYNEQFF. CDR3 sequence (DNA): TGTGCCAGCAGCCGACTAGCGGAGTACAATGAGCAGTTCTTC. The chain has TRBV5-6 and TRBJ2-1; 9 bases agree with TRBD2. The V and J ends lost 4 bases and 4 bases, in that order; junction bases with no gene match: 3. The CDR3 is made up of 14 amino acids. In germline, CDR1 is SGHDT, CDR2 YYEEEE. Using reference TRBV5-6 and TRBJ2-1 for the parts outside the CDR3, the full variable domain is DAGVTQSPTHLIKTRGQQVTLRCSPKSGHDTVSWYQQALGQGPQFIFQYYEEEERQRGNFPDRFSGHQFPNYSSELNVNALLLGDSALYLCASSRLAEYNEQFFGPGTRLTVL.

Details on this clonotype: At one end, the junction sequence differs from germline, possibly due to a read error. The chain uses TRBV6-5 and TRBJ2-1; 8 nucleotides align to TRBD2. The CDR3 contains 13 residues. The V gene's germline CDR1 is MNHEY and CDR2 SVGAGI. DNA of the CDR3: TGTGCCAGCAGTTACCCCCGCGGGGGGAGTAAGGTCTTC. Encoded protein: CASSYPRGGSKVF.

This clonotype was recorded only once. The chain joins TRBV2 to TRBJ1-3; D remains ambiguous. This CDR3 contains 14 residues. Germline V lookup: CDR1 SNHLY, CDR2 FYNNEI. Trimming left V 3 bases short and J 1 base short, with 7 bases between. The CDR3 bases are TGTGCCAGCAGTGACTCGGGATCTGGAAACACCATATATTTT. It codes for CASSDSGSGNTIYF.

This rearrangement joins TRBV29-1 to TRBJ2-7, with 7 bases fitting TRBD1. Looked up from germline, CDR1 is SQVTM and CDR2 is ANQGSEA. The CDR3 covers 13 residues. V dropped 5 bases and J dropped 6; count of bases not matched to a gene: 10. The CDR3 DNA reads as TGCAGCGTTCGAGACAGGGACGCTGGCGAGCAGTACTTC. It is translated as CSVRDRDAGEQYF.

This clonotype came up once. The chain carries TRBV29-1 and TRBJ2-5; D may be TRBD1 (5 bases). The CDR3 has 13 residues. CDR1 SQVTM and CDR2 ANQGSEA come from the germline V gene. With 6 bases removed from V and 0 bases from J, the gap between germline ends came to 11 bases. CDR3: CSVATAYQETQYF. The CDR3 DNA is TGCAGCGTCGCGACAGCGTACCAAGAGACCCAGTACTTC.

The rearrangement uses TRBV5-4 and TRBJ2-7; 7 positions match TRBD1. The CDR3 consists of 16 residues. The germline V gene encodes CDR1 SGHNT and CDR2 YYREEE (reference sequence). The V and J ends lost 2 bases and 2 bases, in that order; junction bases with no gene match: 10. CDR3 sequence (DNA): TGTGCCAGCAGCTTTAAAAGGGAGACAGGGACCTACGAGCAGTACTTC. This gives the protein CASSFKRETGTYEQYF.

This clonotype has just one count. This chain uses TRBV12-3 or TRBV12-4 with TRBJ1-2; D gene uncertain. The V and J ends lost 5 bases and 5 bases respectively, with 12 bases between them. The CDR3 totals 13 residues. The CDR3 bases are TGTGCCAGCAGTGGACTGGAAGTATATGGCTACACCTTC. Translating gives CASSGLEVYGYTF.

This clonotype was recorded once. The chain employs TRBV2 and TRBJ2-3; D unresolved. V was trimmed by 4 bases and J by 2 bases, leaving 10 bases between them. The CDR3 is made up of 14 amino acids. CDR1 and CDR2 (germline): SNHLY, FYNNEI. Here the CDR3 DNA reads TGTGCCAGCAGTGCGTTTACCGACACAGATACGCAGTATTTT. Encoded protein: CASSAFTDTDTQYF. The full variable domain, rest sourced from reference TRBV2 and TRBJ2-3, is EPEVTQTPSHQVTQMGQEVILRCVPISNHLYFYWYRQILGQKVEFLVSFYNNEISEKSEIFDDQFSVERPDGSNFTLKIRSTKLEDSAMYFCASSAFTDTDTQYFGPGTRLTVL.

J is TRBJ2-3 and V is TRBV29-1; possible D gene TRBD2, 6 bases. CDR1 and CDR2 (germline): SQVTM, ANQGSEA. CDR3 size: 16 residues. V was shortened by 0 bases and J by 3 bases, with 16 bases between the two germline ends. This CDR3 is CSVEDPLWGDTDTQYF. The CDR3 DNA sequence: TGCAGCGTTGAAGACCCCCTATGGGGGGATACAGATACGCAGTATTTT.

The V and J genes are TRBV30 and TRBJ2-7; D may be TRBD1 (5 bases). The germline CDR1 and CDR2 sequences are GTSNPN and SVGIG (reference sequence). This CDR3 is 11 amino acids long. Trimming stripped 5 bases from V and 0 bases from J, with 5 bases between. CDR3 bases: TGTGCCTGGGACAGCTCCTACGAGCAGTACTTC. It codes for CAWDSSYEQYF.

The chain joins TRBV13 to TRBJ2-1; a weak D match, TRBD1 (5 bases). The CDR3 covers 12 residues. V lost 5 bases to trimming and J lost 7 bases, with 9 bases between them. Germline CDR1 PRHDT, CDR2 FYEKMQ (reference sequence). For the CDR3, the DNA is TGTGCCAGCAGCCCACAGGCAAATGAGCAGTTCTTC. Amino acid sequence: CASSPQANEQFF.

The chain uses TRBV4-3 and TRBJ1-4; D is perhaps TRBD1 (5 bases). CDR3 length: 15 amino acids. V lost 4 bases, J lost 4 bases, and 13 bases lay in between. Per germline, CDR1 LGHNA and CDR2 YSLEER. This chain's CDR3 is CASSLNRRNNEKLFF. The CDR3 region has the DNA TGCGCCAGCAGCCTCAACAGGAGGAATAATGAAAAACTGTTTTTT.

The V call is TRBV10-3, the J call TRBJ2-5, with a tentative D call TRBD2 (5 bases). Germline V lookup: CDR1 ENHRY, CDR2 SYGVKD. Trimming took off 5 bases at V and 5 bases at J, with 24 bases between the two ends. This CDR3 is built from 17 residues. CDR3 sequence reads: CAISQREGQNLGETQYF. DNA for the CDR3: TGTGCCATCAGTCAACGGGAAGGGCAAAACCTTGGCGAGACCCAGTACTTC.

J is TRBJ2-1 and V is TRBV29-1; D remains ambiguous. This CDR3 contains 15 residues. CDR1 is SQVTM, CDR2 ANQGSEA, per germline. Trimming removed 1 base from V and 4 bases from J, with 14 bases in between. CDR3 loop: CSVEGSRAAYNEQFF. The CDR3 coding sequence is TGCAGCGTTGAAGGCAGCCGAGCCGCTTACAATGAGCAGTTCTTC.

CDR3 coding DNA: TGTGCCAGCAGTTACCCCTGGAGGATGGGCAAAGAGACCCAGCATTTT. It is translated as CASSYPWRMGKETQHF. The chain joins TRBV6-2 or TRBV6-3 to TRBJ1-5; D gene ambiguous. Trimming pared 2 bases from V and 11 bases from J, leaving 22 bases between. Germline V gene data show CDR1 as MNHEY and CDR2 as SVGEGT. The CDR3 spans 16 residues.

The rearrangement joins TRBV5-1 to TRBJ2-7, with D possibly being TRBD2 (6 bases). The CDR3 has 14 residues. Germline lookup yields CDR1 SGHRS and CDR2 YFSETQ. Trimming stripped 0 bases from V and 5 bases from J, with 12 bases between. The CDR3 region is CASSLEARGNEQYF. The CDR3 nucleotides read TGCGCCAGCAGCTTGGAGGCCCGGGGGAACGAGCAGTACTTC.

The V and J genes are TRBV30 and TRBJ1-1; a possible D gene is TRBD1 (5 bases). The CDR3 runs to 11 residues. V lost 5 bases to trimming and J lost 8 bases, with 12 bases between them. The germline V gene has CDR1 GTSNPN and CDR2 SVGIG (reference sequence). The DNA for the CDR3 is TGTGCCTGGCGAGGGACTAGGGAAGCTTTCTTT. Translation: CAWRGTREAFF.

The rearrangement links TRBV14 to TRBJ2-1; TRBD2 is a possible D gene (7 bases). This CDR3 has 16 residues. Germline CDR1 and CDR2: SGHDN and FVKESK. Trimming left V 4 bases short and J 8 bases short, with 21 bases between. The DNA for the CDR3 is TGTGCCAGCAGCCCCGGGGCGGGGGCGCCTGGGGATGAGCAGTTCTTC. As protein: CASSPGAGAPGDEQFF.

The CDR3 nucleotides read TGTGCCAGCAGCTTGCCTGGGACTGGGTCACCCCTCCACTTT. Its translation is CASSLPGTGSPLHF. The rearrangement links TRBV5-4 to TRBJ1-6; D possibly corresponds to TRBD1 (5 bases). V lost 1 base and J 10 bases, leaving 12 bases between the germline ends. The length of the CDR3 is 14 residues. The germline gives CDR1 SGHNT, CDR2 YYREEE (reference sequence).